What follows is one T cell receptor beta chain and its context. Its matching antigen is unknown. This sample also contains other DNA sequences that code for the same CDR3. The sample originates from a study of shared clonotypes between healthy human individuals. Across the study: There were three CD4 naive, three CD4 memory, two CD8 naive and one CD8 memory plates per donor. Overall study results and limits: The study found about 4.6% of naive CD4 clonotypes shared across a few donors. Non-shared clonotypes had lower generation probabilities than clonotypes shared by all four sorted-subset donors.

Execution of the assay was at deep level. Some clones are missing from TCRdb's copy, which holds only in-frame ones; the method was immunoSEQ multiplex PCR. Among roughly 1,000,000 clones listed, about 84% were seen once. The source is a man aged 18 to 29 in good health. Some clones in this sample may be carry-over from other donors' samples. Source material: memory CD4+ T cells from PBMCs. Described subset: CD45RA-negative fraction.

CDR3 protein: CASSPGGADTQYF. CDR3 bases: TGTGCCAGCAGCCCAGGGGGAGCAGATACGCAGTATTTT. This chain connects TRBV9 to TRBJ2-3; 7 positions match TRBD1. Germline lookup yields CDR1 SGDLS and CDR2 YYNGEE. V shed 4 bases and J 4 bases; nucleotides not matched to a gene: 3. This CDR3 region has 13 residues.